Below are 10 T cell receptor beta chains sequenced from a single sample in a study of OX40 agonist ivuxolimab in advanced cancers. Sequencing used immunoSEQ multiplex PCR; TCRdb keeps in-frame clones, though not all of them. The sample shows some 15,000 clones, about 80% of them seen only once. The source was CD4+ or CD8+ T cells sorted from blood, collected in a trial of the OX40 agonist ivuxolimab. These receptors all stem from an adult with an advanced solid tumor such as melanoma, head and neck, liver or kidney cancer.

This clone is labeled medium-sized. The V call is TRBV7-9, the J call TRBJ1-1; unclear D gene. The germline V gene has CDR1 SEHNR and CDR2 FQNEAQ (reference sequence). Trimming left V 7 bases short and J 1 base short, with 7 bases between. There are 12 residues in the CDR3. This chain's CDR3 is CASIGQNTEAFF. CDR3 nucleotide sequence: TGTGCCAGCATAGGTCAGAACACTGAAGCTTTCTTT.

The rearrangement uses TRBV27 and TRBJ2-7, with 8 positions matching TRBD2. Germline trimming cut 4 bases from V and 4 bases from J; bases unmatched to any gene: 3. Per the germline V gene, CDR1 is MNHEY and CDR2 is SMNVEV (reference sequence). The CDR3 loop spans 13 amino acids. CDR3 amino acids: CASSWASGYEQYF. DNA for the CDR3: TGTGCCAGCAGTTGGGCTAGCGGGTACGAGCAGTACTTC.

This chain connects TRBV9 to TRBJ2-7; 9 nucleotides match TRBD2. Germline CDR1 and CDR2: SGDLS and YYNGEE. This CDR3 is 16 amino acids long. V lost 0 bases and J lost 3; bases outside the gene matches: 7. CDR3 protein: CASSVAAAGGLYEQYF. CDR3 nucleotides: TGTGCCAGCAGCGTAGCTGCAGCGGGAGGACTCTACGAGCAGTACTTC.

This clone was counted a few times. The chain employs TRBV9 and TRBJ2-7, with 7 nucleotides matching TRBD2. This CDR3 is 14 amino acids long. Trimming removed 4 bases from V and 2 bases from J; junction bases left unmatched: 6. Germline V lookup: CDR1 SGDLS, CDR2 YYNGEE. As DNA, the CDR3 is TGTGCCAGCAGCCCCGGGACTATTGCCTACGAGCAGTACTTC. It specifies CASSPGTIAYEQYF.

The V gene is TRBV5-1, the J gene TRBJ2-7; TRBD1 or TRBD2 may be the D gene (5 bases each). V lost 2 bases and J 3 bases, leaving 12 bases between the germline ends. This CDR3 region has 14 residues. CDR1 is SGHRS and CDR2 is YFSETQ in the germline V gene. The CDR3 region is CASSFEGPGYEQYF. In nucleotides, the CDR3 is TGCGCCAGCAGCTTCGAGGGGCCGGGCTACGAGCAGTACTTC.

The rearrangement uses TRBV5-6 and TRBJ2-5; TRBD2 matches 11 bases. V shed 4 bases, J shed 1 base, and the junction held 0 bases outside the gene matches. The CDR3 loop spans 14 amino acids. CDR1 is SGHDT, CDR2 YYEEEE, per germline. The CDR3 nucleotides read TGTGCCAGCAGCGGGACTAGCGGCCAAGAGACCCAGTACTTC. The encoded protein is CASSGTSGQETQYF.

The rearrangement links TRBV19 to TRBJ2-3; TRBD2 aligns across 8 bases. The CDR3 totals 14 residues. V gave up 8 bases and J gave up 4 bases; unmatched junction bases: 8. Germline CDR1 reads LNHDA; CDR2 reads SQIVND (reference sequence). The CDR3 region has the DNA TGTGCCAGTGGAGGCCTCGGGGGGGCAGATACGCAGTATTTT. Its protein is CASGGLGGADTQYF.

Regarding this clone: The sample contains more than one DNA sequence encoding this CDR3. V gene TRBV27 combines with J gene TRBJ2-2, with D perhaps being TRBD1 or TRBD2 (5 bases each). V was cut by 1 base and J by 5 bases, with 5 bases left in between. Germline values: CDR1 MNHEY, CDR2 SMNVEV (reference sequence). This CDR3 has 13 amino acids. This CDR3 is CASSLWGTGELFF. The CDR3 coding sequence is TGTGCCAGCAGTTTATGGGGGACCGGGGAGCTGTTTTTT.

Within the sample, this clone is medium-sized. The CDR3 bases are TGCGCCAGCAGCCAAGAATCTAGCGGAGCCTACGAGCAGTACTTC. Translation: CASSQESSGAYEQYF. The genes are TRBV4-1 and TRBJ2-7; TRBD2 matches 7 bases. This CDR3 is built from 15 residues. The germline CDR1 and CDR2 sequences are MGHRA and YSYEKL. V lost 0 bases and J lost 2; bases outside the gene matches: 4.

This sequence joins TRBV5-4 and TRBJ2-7; D is unclear. V was pared by 4 bases and J by 6 bases, with 14 bases between. Germline CDR1 reads SGHNT; CDR2 reads YYREEE (reference sequence). This CDR3 region has 13 residues. The CDR3 is CASSPEVAGEQYF. The CDR3 DNA is TGTGCCAGCAGCCCCGAGGTGGCCGGCGAGCAGTACTTC.